This T cell receptor (beta chain) comes out of a study of shared clonotypes between healthy human individuals. Germline loops: CDR1 WSHSY, CDR2 SAAADI. This CDR3 contains 16 residues. V lost 2 bases to trimming and J lost 4 bases, with 17 bases between them. Sequencing used immunoSEQ multiplex PCR; TCRdb keeps in-frame clones, though not all of them. Here the sample spans about 470,000 clones, 75% to 85% being singletons. This clonotype was sampled from a woman between 40 and 50 years old in good health. Some clones in this sample may be carry-over from other donors' samples. The sequencing input was PBMCs. This chain joins TRBV10-2 and TRBJ2-5; D possibly uses TRBD1 or TRBD2 (5 bases each). The CDR3 region has the DNA TGCGCCAGCAGTGAGGAAGGGCTAAATGGGGGAGAGACCCAGTACTTC. It specifies CASSEEGLNGGETQYF.